This T cell receptor beta chain came from a study of blood T cell repertoires in COVID-19. Study summary: Some COVID-19 samples were acute and others convalescent; all came from the United States, Italy and Spain. In each case, the material was cDNA or gDNA derived from T cells, B-cell-depleted T cells, or PBMCs.

In the original processing: Amplifying reference gene primers gave estimates of nucleated cell counts. Measured with immunoSEQ multiplex PCR; TCRdb has only the in-frame clones, and not every one. V and J calls and clone size come straight from that table; D and trimming were deduced from the DNA. The repertoire holds around 220,000 clones, approximately 78% seen once, with approximately 7.6% in the top ten. Followed over time, Seattle patients had been enrolled while infection was active. The sample holds one count of this clone. The sample carries other DNA sequences with the same CDR3. In germline, CDR1 is KGHSH, CDR2 LQKENI. V dropped 3 bases and J dropped 1; count of bases not matched to a gene: 0. The CDR3 runs to 15 residues.

The clonotype was recovered from an elderly woman with COVID-19, enrolled during active disease. The gene calls are TRBV18 and TRBJ2-2, with 9 bases aligning to TRBD1. The sample was peripheral blood. CDR3 loop: CASSPGQGNTGELFF. The CDR3 bases are TGTGCCAGCTCACCGGGACAGGGGAACACCGGGGAGCTGTTTTTT.